This T cell receptor beta chain is drawn from a study of T cell repertoires in cytomegalovirus infection. At the level of the study: Carrying CMV and the relevant HLA type showed in public TCR beta signatures. Study-level findings and limits: Dominating the ex vivo response were TCR beta clonotypes that were CMV-specific and HLA-C-restricted. Cumulative public TCR beta family frequency identified CMV carriers with the relevant HLA.

This clonotype showed up just a few times. Its antigen is unidentified. From germline, CDR1 is SGDLS and CDR2 YYNGEE. The V and J ends lost 0 bases and 5 bases, in that order; junction bases with no gene match: 2. This CDR3 has 15 amino acids. From the reads, TCRdb called clonotypes with MiXCR, one entry per CDR3 protein. The table has more than 500,000 distinct CDR3 sequences, 15% to 20% seen once; the top ten hold around 25%. The clonotype originates from a human donor in good health (CMV status not recorded). Some clones in this sample may be carry-over from other donors' samples. The chain links TRBV9 to TRBJ2-5, with 12 bases aligning to TRBD2. Sequencing used CD8+ T cells from PBMCs. This chain's CDR3 is CASSVDGTSGETQYF. The CDR3 nucleotides read TGTGCCAGCAGCGTAGATGGGACTAGCGGGGAGACCCAGTACTTC.